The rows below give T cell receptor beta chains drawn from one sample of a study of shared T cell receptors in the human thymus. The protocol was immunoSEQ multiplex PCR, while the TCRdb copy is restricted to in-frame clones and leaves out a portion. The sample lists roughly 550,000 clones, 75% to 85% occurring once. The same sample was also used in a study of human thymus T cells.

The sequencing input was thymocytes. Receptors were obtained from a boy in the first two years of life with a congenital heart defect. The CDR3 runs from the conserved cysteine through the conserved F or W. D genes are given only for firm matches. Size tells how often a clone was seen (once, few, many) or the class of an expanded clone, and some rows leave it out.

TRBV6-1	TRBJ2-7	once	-	TGTGCCAGCAGTGAATGGAGGCCCTACGAGCAGTACTTC	CASSEWRPYEQYF
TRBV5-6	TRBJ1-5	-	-	TGTGCCAGCAGCTTGTTCGACAGGCCCAATCAGCCCCAGCATTTT	CASSLFDRPNQPQHF
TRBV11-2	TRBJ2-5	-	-	TGTGCCAGCAGCTTCGCCCCCGGGGTTGAGACCCAGTACTTC	CASSFAPGVETQYF
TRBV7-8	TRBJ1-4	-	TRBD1	TGTGCCAGCAGCTTAGGCCGGGACAGGGGTTTTGGGGAACTGTTTTTT	CASSLGRDRGFGELFF
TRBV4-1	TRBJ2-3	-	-	TGCGCCAGCAGCCAAGATTACAAGCGAATCACAGATACGCAGTATTTT	CASSQDYKRITDTQYF
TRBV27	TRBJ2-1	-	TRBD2	TGTGCCAGCAGTCCCCGGACTAGCGGGAGGGCCTGCAATGAGCAGTTCTTC	CASSPRTSGRACNEQFF
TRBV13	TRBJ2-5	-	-	TGTGCCAGCAGCTTAGGCCTGGAGACCCAGTACTTC	CASSLGLETQYF
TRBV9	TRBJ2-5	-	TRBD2	TGTGCCAGCAGCGTAGCGGGGACTAGCGGGAGATGGGAGACCCAGTACTTC	CASSVAGTSGRWETQYF
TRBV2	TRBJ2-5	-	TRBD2	TGTGCCAGCAGTCAAAGGGGGGAACTAGCGGATAGGGAGACCCAGTACTTC	CASSQRGELADRETQYF
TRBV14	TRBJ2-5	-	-	TGTGCCAGCAGCCACACCAGGGGCCGTGAGACCCAGTACTTC	CASSHTRGRETQYF
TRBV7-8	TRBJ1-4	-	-	TGTGCCAGCAGCCCCTCGACAGTGACTAATGAAAAACTGTTTTTT	CASSPSTVTNEKLFF
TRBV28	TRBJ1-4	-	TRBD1	TGTGCCAGCTTAAGGACAGGGTTTGAAAAACTGTTTTTT	CASLRTGFEKLFF
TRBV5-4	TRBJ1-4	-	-	TGTGCCAGCAGCTTGGGAGGGAGGAAGGCAACTAATGAAAAACTGTTTTTT	CASSLGGRKATNEKLFF
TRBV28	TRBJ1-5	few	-	TGTGCCAGCAGTTTTTCCGGGGGGGATCAGCCCCAGCATTTT	CASSFSGGDQPQHF